The rows below give T cell receptor beta chains drawn from one sample of a study of beta chain features in type 1 diabetes. The method was immunoSEQ multiplex PCR; TCRdb's version includes in-frame clones alone and lacks a portion of them. The table has some 410,000 clones, 11% to 15% seen once. What was sequenced was naive CD4+ T cells from blood. These receptors originate from a man aged 25 to 40 in good health. Each CDR3 is given with its conserved first and last residue. Each record gives: clone size, V gene, D gene, J gene, CDR3 DNA, CDR3 protein. A D gene is named only where the DNA matches it firmly. Rows may omit the clone size; those that give it use once, few, many or a size class.

abundance: .
v_gene: TRBV7-9
d_gene: .
j_gene: TRBJ2-5
CDR3nt: TGTGCCAGCAGCTTATCCAGATCAAGTTCCCGGCGGGGAGAGACCCAGTACTTC
CDR3aa: CASSLSRSSSRRGETQYF

abundance: few
v_gene: TRBV4-3
d_gene: TRBD1
j_gene: TRBJ2-7
CDR3nt: TGCGCCAGCAGCCAAGATTGGCAGGGGGCCTACGAGCAGTACTTC
CDR3aa: CASSQDWQGAYEQYF

abundance: .
v_gene: TRBV18
d_gene: .
j_gene: TRBJ2-7
CDR3nt: TGTGCCAGCTCACCTCTTCCCAGGGGCTACTACGAGCAGTACTTC
CDR3aa: CASSPLPRGYYEQYF

abundance: few
v_gene: TRBV9
d_gene: TRBD2
j_gene: TRBJ2-3
CDR3nt: TGTGCCAGCAGCACCCGCGCCTGGGGGGCGGGAGGAACAGATACGCAGTATTTT
CDR3aa: CASSTRAWGAGGTDTQYF

abundance: .
v_gene: TRBV11-3
d_gene: TRBD2
j_gene: TRBJ2-3
CDR3nt: TGTGCCAGCAGCTTAGGGACTAGCGGGAGTGGAGATACGCAGTATTTT
CDR3aa: CASSLGTSGSGDTQYF

abundance: .
v_gene: TRBV19
d_gene: .
j_gene: TRBJ1-6
CDR3nt: TGTGCCAGTAGTATAGATCGTAGCGGTACCCTCCACTTT
CDR3aa: CASSIDRSGTLHF

abundance: .
v_gene: TRBV5-1
d_gene: TRBD2
j_gene: TRBJ2-5
CDR3nt: TGCGCCAGCAGTCTCCCGGGACTAGCGGGAGATAGGGAGACCCAGTACTTC
CDR3aa: CASSLPGLAGDRETQYF

abundance: few
v_gene: TRBV29-1
d_gene: TRBD1
j_gene: TRBJ2-6
CDR3nt: TGCAGCGTTTCGAAACAGGGGGATGGGGCCAACGTCCTGACTTTC
CDR3aa: CSVSKQGDGANVLTF

abundance: .
v_gene: TRBV19
d_gene: TRBD2
j_gene: TRBJ2-3
CDR3nt: TGTGCCAGTAGCAGGACTAGCGGGAACACAGATACGCAGTATTTT
CDR3aa: CASSRTSGNTDTQYF

abundance: .
v_gene: TRBV20-1
d_gene: .
j_gene: TRBJ1-4
CDR3nt: TGCAGTGCTAGAATTCGGGAAAAACTGTTTTTT
CDR3aa: CSARIREKLFF

abundance: .
v_gene: TRBV29-1
d_gene: .
j_gene: TRBJ2-1
CDR3nt: TGCAGCGTTGAAGATCTTCAGGGGCCTTCCTACAATGAGCAGTTCTTC
CDR3aa: CSVEDLQGPSYNEQFF

abundance: .
v_gene: TRBV11-2
d_gene: TRBD1
j_gene: TRBJ2-3
CDR3nt: TGTGCCAGCAGCTCACGGGACAGCCGGGATACGCAGTATTTT
CDR3aa: CASSSRDSRDTQYF

abundance: few
v_gene: TRBV2
d_gene: TRBD1
j_gene: TRBJ2-1
CDR3nt: TGTGCCAGCACTAAGGACAGGAGTACCTACAATGAGCAGTTCTTC
CDR3aa: CASTKDRSTYNEQFF

abundance: few
v_gene: TRBV5-1
d_gene: .
j_gene: TRBJ2-7
CDR3nt: TGCGCCAGCAGCTTGAGCCAGCCTCTTGGGGAGCAGTACTTC
CDR3aa: CASSLSQPLGEQYF

abundance: few
v_gene: TRBV7-9
d_gene: .
j_gene: TRBJ1-1
CDR3nt: TGTGCCAGCAGCTTATTCAGGGAGGACACTGAAGCTTTCTTT
CDR3aa: CASSLFREDTEAFF

abundance: .
v_gene: TRBV5-1
d_gene: TRBD2
j_gene: TRBJ2-1
CDR3nt: TGCGCCAGCAGCTTGTCGCTAGCGGGGCACTACAATGAGCAGTTCTTC
CDR3aa: CASSLSLAGHYNEQFF

abundance: few
v_gene: TRBV30
d_gene: .
j_gene: TRBJ1-2
CDR3nt: TGTGCCGGATCCCGATCCCCCCTTTATGGCTACACCTTC
CDR3aa: CAGSRSPLYGYTF

abundance: few
v_gene: TRBV11-2
d_gene: .
j_gene: TRBJ2-3
CDR3nt: TGTGCCAGCAGCGTCATGGATACGCAGTATTTT
CDR3aa: CASSVMDTQYF

abundance: few
v_gene: TRBV5-1
d_gene: .
j_gene: TRBJ2-1
CDR3nt: TGCGCCAGCAGCCGAACAGGAGACAATGAGCAGTTCTTC
CDR3aa: CASSRTGDNEQFF

abundance: few
v_gene: TRBV5-1
d_gene: .
j_gene: TRBJ2-7
CDR3nt: TGCGCCAGCAGCTCGGTCGGGGGACGGGTCTACGAGCAGTACTTC
CDR3aa: CASSSVGGRVYEQYF

abundance: .
v_gene: TRBV4-3
d_gene: .
j_gene: TRBJ2-2
CDR3nt: TGCGCCAGCAGCCAGGGTAACAGGGAGATCCCACCCGGGGAGCTGTTTTTT
CDR3aa: CASSQGNREIPPGELFF

abundance: few
v_gene: TRBV10-3
d_gene: .
j_gene: TRBJ2-3
CDR3nt: TGTGCCTCGAGGACGGGCGGGAACACAGATACGCAGTATTTT
CDR3aa: CASRTGGNTDTQYF

abundance: .
v_gene: TRBV30
d_gene: .
j_gene: TRBJ2-4
CDR3nt: TGTGCCTGGAATATAGGGCCCCTAAACATTCAGTACTTC
CDR3aa: CAWNIGPLNIQYF

abundance: few
v_gene: TRBV2
d_gene: .
j_gene: TRBJ2-1
CDR3nt: TGTGCCAGCAGGGGGGATAGTGACGAGCAGTTCTTC
CDR3aa: CASRGDSDEQFF

abundance: few
v_gene: TRBV5-8
d_gene: TRBD1
j_gene: TRBJ2-1
CDR3nt: TGTGCCAGCAGCTCGGGACAGGGACTGGGTGAGCAGTTCTTC
CDR3aa: CASSSGQGLGEQFF

abundance: .
v_gene: TRBV2
d_gene: .
j_gene: TRBJ2-7
CDR3nt: TGTGCCAGCAGTGAAGGGGGACACCTATCCTACGAGCAGTACTTC
CDR3aa: CASSEGGHLSYEQYF

abundance: .
v_gene: TRBV29-1
d_gene: .
j_gene: TRBJ1-1
CDR3nt: TGCAGCGCGGCAGGGACATATAACACTGAAGCTTTCTTT
CDR3aa: CSAAGTYNTEAFF

abundance: .
v_gene: TRBV19
d_gene: .
j_gene: TRBJ2-1
CDR3nt: TGTGCCAGTAGTAGGACAGATTCTGAGCAGTTCTTC
CDR3aa: CASSRTDSEQFF

abundance: many
v_gene: TRBV9
d_gene: .
j_gene: TRBJ2-4
CDR3nt: TGTGCCAGCAGCGTAGCGGCCAGTCTAGCCAAAAACATTCAGTACTTC
CDR3aa: CASSVAASLAKNIQYF

abundance: .
v_gene: TRBV7-8
d_gene: .
j_gene: TRBJ2-5
CDR3nt: TGTGCCAGCAGGAGACGGGGAGAGACCCAGTACTTC
CDR3aa: CASRRRGETQYF

abundance: .
v_gene: TRBV29-1
d_gene: .
j_gene: TRBJ2-2
CDR3nt: TGCAGCTTAAGAGGGACGGACACCGGGGAGCTGTTTTTT
CDR3aa: CSLRGTDTGELFF

abundance: many
v_gene: TRBV30
d_gene: TRBD1
j_gene: TRBJ2-6
CDR3nt: TGTGCCTGGAGTGCCGACAGGGGGAGGGCCAACGTCCTGACTTTC
CDR3aa: CAWSADRGRANVLTF

abundance: .
v_gene: TRBV18
d_gene: .
j_gene: TRBJ2-5
CDR3nt: TGTGCCAGCTCGCGCCGACCGAGGGTGGAGACCCAGTACTTC
CDR3aa: CASSRRPRVETQYF

abundance: few
v_gene: TRBV4-3
d_gene: .
j_gene: TRBJ2-2
CDR3nt: TGCGCCAGCAGTAACACCGGGGAGCTGTTTTTT
CDR3aa: CASSNTGELFF

abundance: .
v_gene: TRBV29-1
d_gene: .
j_gene: TRBJ2-1
CDR3nt: TGCAGCCCGAGCCGGGAGCTTGGCAATGAGCAGTTCTTC
CDR3aa: CSPSRELGNEQFF

abundance: .
v_gene: TRBV19
d_gene: .
j_gene: TRBJ1-3
CDR3nt: TGTGCCAGTAGTATCCGCAAACTCTCTGGAAACACCATATATTTT
CDR3aa: CASSIRKLSGNTIYF

abundance: .
v_gene: TRBV9
d_gene: .
j_gene: TRBJ2-3
CDR3nt: TGTGCCAGCAGCGCCTTCCGCAGTAACGCAGATACGCAGTATTTT
CDR3aa: CASSAFRSNADTQYF

abundance: .
v_gene: TRBV23-1
d_gene: TRBD2
j_gene: TRBJ2-1
CDR3nt: TGCGCCAACAGGCCTAGCGGGAGGGTAGAAGAGCAGTTCTTC
CDR3aa: CANRPSGRVEEQFF

abundance: few
v_gene: TRBV15
d_gene: .
j_gene: TRBJ1-2
CDR3nt: TGTGCCACCAGCGCCGGTGGGGGCTATGGCTACACCTTC
CDR3aa: CATSAGGGYGYTF

abundance: .
v_gene: TRBV7-6
d_gene: .
j_gene: TRBJ1-1
CDR3nt: TGTGCCAGCAGTGGACAGTTGAACACTGAAGCTTTCTTT
CDR3aa: CASSGQLNTEAFF

abundance: few
v_gene: TRBV7-9
d_gene: .
j_gene: TRBJ2-2
CDR3nt: TGTGCCAGCAGCTTAACTACCGGGGAGCTGTTTTTT
CDR3aa: CASSLTTGELFF

abundance: many
v_gene: TRBV29-1
d_gene: .
j_gene: TRBJ2-2
CDR3nt: TGCACGACTTTAGTCGCGAACACCGGGGAGCTGTTTTTT
CDR3aa: CTTLVANTGELFF

abundance: .
v_gene: TRBV4-2
d_gene: .
j_gene: TRBJ2-1
CDR3nt: TGTGCCAGCAGCCAAGACCCCAGGGGTAATGAGCAGTTCTTC
CDR3aa: CASSQDPRGNEQFF

abundance: few
v_gene: TRBV29-1
d_gene: TRBD1
j_gene: TRBJ2-7
CDR3nt: TGCAGCGTTGAAGGGGACAGGGCTCAGCAGTACTTC
CDR3aa: CSVEGDRAQQYF

abundance: .
v_gene: TRBV13
d_gene: TRBD1
j_gene: TRBJ2-1
CDR3nt: TGTGCCAGCAGCTTAGGTGGGCAGGGGGCATACAATGAGCAGTTCTTC
CDR3aa: CASSLGGQGAYNEQFF

abundance: .
v_gene: TRBV20-1
d_gene: .
j_gene: TRBJ2-3
CDR3nt: TGCAGTGCTAGAGCCGGGGATACGCAGTATTTT
CDR3aa: CSARAGDTQYF